The next 22 T cell receptor beta chains were all read from a single sample in a study of blood T cell repertoires in COVID-19. Profiled with immunoSEQ multiplex PCR; TCRdb holds only in-frame clones, not every one. This sample carries about 220,000 clones, around 80% of them seen once, and the ten largest clones take approximately 15%. What was sequenced was PBMCs or T cells enriched from blood (not recorded which). These receptor sequences come from a man aged 35 to 55 who had recovered from COVID-19.

Of note for this clone: Being one base from a much bigger clone, this may be a read error. The chain carries TRBV7-9 and TRBJ1-1; D remains unclear. V gave up 5 bases and J gave up 0 bases, with 7 bases separating them. Per germline, CDR1 SEHNR and CDR2 FQNEAQ (reference sequence). The CDR3 sequence is 13 residues long. CDR3 region: CASSPEVNTEAFF. In DNA, the CDR3 is TGTGCCAGCAGCCCGGAGGTGAACACTGAAGCTTTCTTT. Full variable domain (missing parts from reference TRBV7-9 and TRBJ1-1): DTGVSQNPRHKITKRGQNVTFRCDPISEHNRLYWYRQTLGQGPEFLTYFQNEAQLEKSRLLSDRFSAERPKGSFSTLEIQRTEQGDSAMYLCASSPEVNTEAFFGQGTRLTVV.

In this sample, this clone turned up a few times. V gene TRBV25-1 combines with J gene TRBJ2-5; D is perhaps TRBD2 (6 bases). The V end lost 1 base, the J end lost 1 base, and 7 bases lay between the germline ends. The CDR3 extends over 14 amino acids. Germline CDR1 and CDR2: MGHDK and SYGVNS. The DNA of the CDR3 is TGTGCCAGCAGTGAATGGAGGGGCCAAGAGACCCAGTACTTC. Protein product: CASSEWRGQETQYF. Full variable domain (missing parts from reference TRBV25-1 and TRBJ2-5): EADIYQTPRYLVIGTGKKITLECSQTMGHDKMYWYQQDPGMELHLIHYSYGVNSTEKGDLSSESTVSRIRTEHFPLTLESARPSHTSQYLCASSEWRGQETQYFGPGTRLLVL.

The chain has TRBV19 and TRBJ1-5, with 8 positions matching TRBD1. Germline V gives CDR1 LNHDA, CDR2 SQIVND (reference sequence). The CDR3 extends over 15 amino acids. Germline trimming cut 5 bases from V and 7 bases from J; bases unmatched to any gene: 10. CDR3: CASSAVGQGGQPQHF. Here the CDR3 DNA reads TGTGCCAGTAGTGCCGTTGGACAGGGCGGGCAGCCCCAGCATTTT.

J is TRBJ1-1 and V is TRBV2; D gene uncertain. The CDR3 totals 11 residues. The germline V gene encodes CDR1 SNHLY and CDR2 FYNNEI. Trimming removed 1 base from V and 11 bases from J, with 8 bases in between. The CDR3 spells CASSEGLSAFF. CDR3 nucleotide sequence: TGTGCCAGCAGTGAAGGACTATCGGCTTTCTTT.

This clone has more than one count but fewer than ten. The V gene is TRBV2, the J gene TRBJ1-6; TRBD1 agrees at 7 bases. V shed 9 bases and J 6 bases; nucleotides not matched to a gene: 8. This CDR3 region has 14 residues. CDR1 SNHLY and CDR2 FYNNEI come from the germline V gene. The CDR3 region has the DNA TGTGCCAGTATTGGCTCAGGGGGTAATTCACCCCTCCACTTT. Translated, it gives CASIGSGGNSPLHF.

A note on this clone: Different DNA sequences within this sample yield the same CDR3. This chain's CDR3 is CASSLTGDTEAFF. Here the CDR3 DNA reads TGTGCCAGCAGCTTAACAGGGGACACTGAAGCTTTCTTT. J is TRBJ1-1 and V is TRBV7-9, with 7 bases identical to TRBD1. Per the germline V gene, CDR1 is SEHNR and CDR2 is FQNEAQ (reference sequence). The CDR3 sequence is 13 residues long. J gave up 3 bases and V 2 bases, and 0 bases lay outside the gene matches.

This chain connects TRBV19 to TRBJ2-3; D possibly corresponds to TRBD2 (7 bases). The germline gives CDR1 LNHDA, CDR2 SQIVND (reference sequence). Between the trimmed V and J ends, which lost 11 bases and 3 bases, there was a span of 24 bases. The CDR3 extends over 16 amino acids. CDR3 residues: CAHSKGGGRGTDTQYF. The CDR3 nucleotides are TGTGCCCATAGTAAGGGGGGGGGCCGCGGGACAGATACGCAGTATTTT. The whole variable domain, remainder taken from reference TRBV19 and TRBJ2-3, is DGGITQSPKYLFRKEGQNVTLSCEQNLNHDAMYWYRQDPGQGLRLIYYSQIVNDFQKGDIAEGYSVSREKKESFPLTVTSAQKNPTAFYLCAHSKGGGRGTDTQYFGPGTRLTVL.

The chain carries TRBV5-1 and TRBJ2-1, with D perhaps TRBD2 (5 bases). V lost 1 base, J lost 0 bases, and 8 bases lay in between. From germline, CDR1 is SGHRS and CDR2 YFSETQ. The CDR3 has 15 residues. The CDR3 region has the DNA TGCGCCAGCAGCTTGATGGGGAGCTCCTACAATGAGCAGTTCTTC. This gives the protein CASSLMGSSYNEQFF.

The J gene is TRBJ2-1, the V gene TRBV27, with 11 positions matching TRBD2. V lost 8 bases to trimming and J lost 5 bases; unmatched junction nucleotides: 8. Germline assignment: CDR1 MNHEY and CDR2 SMNVEV (reference sequence). The CDR3 spans 15 residues. The CDR3 region has the DNA TGTGCCAGCTTCCCGGGGGGACTAGCGGACAATGAGCAGTTCTTC. Translation: CASFPGGLADNEQFF.

The table lists this clone with a few counts. This chain connects TRBV18 to TRBJ1-1, with D tentatively TRBD1 (5 bases). The CDR3 is made up of 14 amino acids. The germline CDR1 and CDR2 sequences are KGHSH and LQKENI. Trimming stripped 3 bases from V and 4 bases from J, with 12 bases between. The CDR3 loop reads CASSPQGLPTEAFF. CDR3 coding DNA: TGTGCCAGCTCACCTCAGGGTCTTCCCACTGAAGCTTTCTTT.

The table lists this clone with a few counts. V gene TRBV28 combines with J gene TRBJ2-4; TRBD2 is a possible D gene (6 bases). The V gene's germline CDR1 is MDHEN and CDR2 SYDVKM. This CDR3 contains 11 residues. Trimming removed 4 bases at V and 12 bases at J, with 10 bases between. The CDR3 bases are TGTGCCAGCAGTTCCGCCGGGGGTCAGTACTTC. It codes for CASSSAGGQYF.

This clone has a handful of counts. This chain uses TRBV7-9 with TRBJ1-4, with a possible D match to TRBD1 (6 bases). Deletions cut 3 bases from V and 6 bases from J, with 14 bases between. CDR3 length: 15 amino acids. Germline V CDR1 and CDR2: SEHNR, FQNEAQ (reference sequence). CDR3 residues: CASSLFWGGDEKLFF. DNA of the CDR3: TGTGCCAGCAGCTTGTTTTGGGGGGGCGATGAAAAACTGTTTTTT.

The chain uses TRBV3-1 (or the pseudogene TRBV3-2) and TRBJ2-5, with 10 nucleotides matching TRBD2. Trimming at V came to 0 bases and at J to 5 bases, leaving 3 bases not matched to a gene. The CDR3 runs to 15 residues. The germline V gene encodes CDR1 LGHDT and CDR2 YNNKEL (reference sequence). The CDR3 here is CASSQDGGLAETQYF. The DNA of the CDR3 is TGTGCCAGCAGCCAAGATGGGGGACTAGCGGAGACCCAGTACTTC.

This clone was observed once. The chain uses TRBV7-6 and TRBJ2-2; D not certain. Trimming shortened V by 1 base and J by 5 bases, and 8 bases separated the two germline ends. This CDR3 is built from 14 residues. Germline V gene lookup returns CDR1 SGHVS and CDR2 FNYEAQ. As DNA, the CDR3 is TGTGCCAGCAGCTTAGGTCCCGGGACCGGGGAGCTGTTTTTT. This encodes CASSLGPGTGELFF.

In regard to this clone: This CDR3 is also generated by other DNA sequences in the sample. V and J are TRBV18 and TRBJ1-2; TRBD1 aligns across 10 bases. CDR1 is KGHSH and CDR2 is LQKENI in the germline V gene. This CDR3 spans 15 amino acids. V trimming: 3 bases; J trimming: 2 bases; junction bases outside the gene matches: 3. The CDR3 protein is CASSPAGQGNYGYTF. In DNA form, the CDR3 reads TGTGCCAGCTCACCCGCGGGACAGGGGAACTATGGCTACACCTTC.

This clone was observed many times. V usage is TRBV30 and J usage is TRBJ1-2, with D hard to call. V dropped 5 bases and J dropped 0 bases, with 16 bases sitting between them. From germline, CDR1 is GTSNPN and CDR2 SVGIG (reference sequence). CDR3 length equals 15 residues. In nucleotides, the CDR3 is TGTGCCTGGGGACGACCTCTGGGAGCTAACTATGGCTACACCTTC. Translation: CAWGRPLGANYGYTF.

This chain uses TRBV28 with TRBJ1-1; 7 bases map to TRBD1. There are 15 residues in the CDR3. Trimming took 7 bases from V and 7 from J; bases not matched to a gene: 15. Germline CDR1 and CDR2: MDHEN and SYDVKM. CDR3 in amino acids: CASTLNRDRKDEAFF. For the CDR3, the DNA is TGTGCCAGCACCCTAAACCGGGACAGAAAAGATGAAGCTTTCTTT.

The chain recombines TRBV2 with TRBJ2-2; possibly TRBD1 for D (5 bases). Germline V gives CDR1 SNHLY, CDR2 FYNNEI. The V end lost 6 bases, the J end lost 3 bases, and 8 bases lay between the germline ends. The CDR3 covers 13 residues. CDR3 amino acids: CASSDSDTGELFF. In DNA, the CDR3 is TGTGCCAGCAGCGACAGCGACACCGGGGAGCTGTTTTTT. The variable domain in full, completed from reference TRBV2 and TRBJ2-2, reads EPEVTQTPSHQVTQMGQEVILRCVPISNHLYFYWYRQILGQKVEFLVSFYNNEISEKSEIFDDQFSVERPDGSNFTLKIRSTKLEDSAMYFCASSDSDTGELFFGEGSRLTVL.

The chain couples TRBV5-4 to TRBJ1-4; 8 bases fit TRBD1. Germline V gives CDR1 SGHNT, CDR2 YYREEE (reference sequence). The CDR3 is 14 amino acids. With 1 base clipped from V and 6 bases from J, the junction kept 2 bases outside the gene matches. The CDR3 DNA sequence: TGTGCCAGCAGCTTGTACAGGGGGGATGAAAAACTGTTTTTT. Its translation is CASSLYRGDEKLFF.

In its sample, this clone was seen once. The chain combines TRBV5-4 with TRBJ1-6, with D possibly matching TRBD1 (5 bases). V shed 4 bases and J shed 0 bases, with 14 bases lying between them. CDR3 length: 17 amino acids. From germline, CDR1 is SGHNT and CDR2 YYREEE (reference sequence). The CDR3 DNA reads as TGTGCCAGCAGCCCAGGAGGGACGCGCTCCTATAATTCACCCCTCCACTTT. This encodes CASSPGGTRSYNSPLHF.

This clone occurred once. This rearrangement joins TRBV5-1 to TRBJ2-2; a weak D match, TRBD2 (6 bases). Germline V gene lookup returns CDR1 SGHRS and CDR2 YFSETQ. This CDR3 is built from 15 residues. Trimming removed 3 bases at V and 0 bases at J, with 9 bases between. DNA for the CDR3: TGCGCCAGCAGCTGGAGGGAGACGAACACCGGGGAGCTGTTTTTT. Translated: CASSWRETNTGELFF.

The rearrangement joins TRBV4-1 to TRBJ1-5, with D uncertain. V was cut by 0 bases and J by 7 bases, with 7 bases left in between. The germline gives CDR1 MGHRA, CDR2 YSYEKL. This CDR3 has 13 residues. DNA for the CDR3: TGCGCCAGCAGCCAAGAGGGAGGGCAGCCCCAGCATTTT. Translation: CASSQEGGQPQHF.